The 20 T cell receptor beta chains below all came from one sample that was sequenced in a study of T cell responses to AZD1222 COVID-19 vaccine. Profiling relied on immunoSEQ multiplex PCR, and the TCRdb table lists in-frame clones only, not all of them. The data show more than 95,000 clones, 91% seen once. The material was peripheral blood, obtained on day 0 of AZD1222 vaccination. The receptors shown here come from an adult in good health.

The chain combines TRBV6-1 with TRBJ2-7; D might be TRBD1 (6 bases). The length of the CDR3 is 17 residues. Germline-derived CDR1 and CDR2 are MNHNS and SASEGT. V gave up 4 bases and J gave up 5 bases, with 24 bases separating them. The CDR3 is CASSGGGIGGRVNEQYF. The CDR3 DNA follows: TGTGCCAGCAGTGGCGGAGGAATAGGGGGTAGGGTTAACGAGCAGTACTTC.

The V gene is TRBV30, the J gene TRBJ2-3; 10 positions agree with TRBD2. V lost 0 bases and J lost 2; bases outside the gene matches: 11. The CDR3 consists of 18 residues. The germline V gene has CDR1 GTSNPN and CDR2 SVGIG (reference sequence). The chain's CDR3 is CAWSVQRTSGSYTDTQYF. The CDR3 DNA reads as TGTGCCTGGAGTGTTCAGCGGACTAGCGGATCATACACAGATACGCAGTATTTT.

This rearrangement joins TRBV24-1 to TRBJ2-3; 7 bases map to TRBD1. Germline V gene sequence: CDR1 KGHDR, CDR2 SFDVKD. CDR3 length equals 16 residues. V was clipped by 2 bases and J by 1 base; unmatched bases: 5. Here the CDR3 reads CATSDYRGGGTDTQYF. CDR3 DNA: TGTGCCACCAGTGATTACAGGGGTGGAGGCACAGATACGCAGTATTTT.

The sample holds one count of this clone. This chain connects TRBV6-5 to TRBJ1-5; D is ambiguous. The germline V gene encodes CDR1 MNHEY and CDR2 SVGAGI. The CDR3 runs to 14 residues. Deletions cut 5 bases from V and 3 bases from J, with 11 bases between. The CDR3: CASSPRASNQPQHF. The CDR3 DNA follows: TGTGCCAGCAGTCCCCGGGCTTCCAATCAGCCCCAGCATTTT.

The V gene is TRBV28, the J gene TRBJ2-1, with 8 bases identical to TRBD2. The germline gives CDR1 MDHEN, CDR2 SYDVKM. The V segment lost 5 bases and the J segment 4 bases; nucleotides outside the gene matches: 7. This CDR3 comprises 15 residues. The CDR3 loop reads CASSPGASGYNEQFF. The CDR3 DNA reads as TGTGCCAGCAGTCCTGGGGCTAGCGGGTACAATGAGCAGTTCTTC.

This chain connects TRBV5-1 to TRBJ2-3; 16 nucleotides match TRBD2. This CDR3 spans 19 amino acids. J was trimmed by 2 bases and V by 4 bases; bases with no gene match: 10. Looked up from germline, CDR1 is SGHRS and CDR2 is YFSETQ. The CDR3 coding sequence is TGCGCCAGCAGCGGGACTAGCGGGAGGGCCGTAGATCTCACAGATACGCAGTATTTT. It codes for CASSGTSGRAVDLTDTQYF.

The V gene is TRBV28, the J gene TRBJ2-2, with no clear D. Trimming shortened V by 6 bases and J by 5 bases, and 10 bases separated the two germline ends. Germline V lookup: CDR1 MDHEN, CDR2 SYDVKM. This CDR3 comprises 13 residues. The CDR3 loop reads CASSFSRTGELFF. CDR3 DNA sequence: TGTGCCAGCAGCTTTTCCAGGACCGGGGAGCTGTTTTTT.

The CDR3 DNA is TGTGCCAGCAGCCAGGGAGGGCCCGACGAGCAGTACTTC. Amino acids: CASSQGGPDEQYF. The chain joins TRBV5-5 to TRBJ2-7, with 7 nucleotides matching TRBD2. The CDR3 is made up of 13 amino acids. Trimming at V came to 4 bases and at J to 5 bases, leaving 6 bases not matched to a gene. Germline-derived CDR1 and CDR2 are SGHKS and YYEKEE (reference sequence).

This sequence joins TRBV6-1 and TRBJ2-7; D uncertain. Germline assignment: CDR1 MNHNS and CDR2 SASEGT. V lost 0 bases and J lost 6, with 12 bases in between. This CDR3 is built from 14 residues. In DNA, the CDR3 is TGTGCCAGCAGTGAAGCGCTGACTCCGGTCGAGCAGTACTTC. Amino acid sequence: CASSEALTPVEQYF.

The chain employs TRBV5-1 and TRBJ2-7, with 9 positions matching TRBD1. Germline V CDR1 and CDR2: SGHRS, YFSETQ. The CDR3 contains 15 residues. V gave up 5 bases and J gave up 8 bases; unmatched junction bases: 14. This CDR3 reads CASRDPGTGYDQQYF. The CDR3 DNA sequence: TGCGCCAGCAGGGACCCCGGGACAGGGTATGATCAGCAGTACTTC.

CDR3 in amino acids: CASSPQSQVDTQYF. The CDR3 coding sequence is TGTGCCAGCAGCCCGCAATCCCAGGTAGATACGCAGTATTTT. The chain joins TRBV7-9 to TRBJ2-3; D is unresolved. The CDR3 totals 14 residues. Germline V gene lookup returns CDR1 SEHNR and CDR2 FQNEAQ (reference sequence). Trimming took off 5 bases at V and 5 bases at J, with 14 bases between the two ends.

Of note for this clone: The conserved final phenylalanine or tryptophan is absent from the CDR3, which likely points to a read error. It is unclear where the CDR3 begins or ends on the DNA, so no DNA is shown, and the CDR3 is as TCRdb lists it. This chain uses TRBV4-2 with TRBJ2-7. Per the germline V gene, CDR1 is LGHNA and CDR2 is YNFKEQ. The CDR3 has 8 residues if both end residues are counted. CDR3: CASSQGLG.

This chain uses TRBV18 with TRBJ2-2; possibly TRBD1 for D (5 bases). Germline values: CDR1 KGHSH, CDR2 LQKENI. The CDR3 is made up of 15 amino acids. V was trimmed by 2 bases and J by 2 bases, leaving 9 bases between them. The CDR3 DNA reads TGTGCCAGCTCACCATGGGGCTACAACACCGGGGAGCTGTTTTTT. Protein: CASSPWGYNTGELFF.

The J gene is TRBJ2-3, the V gene TRBV9; tentatively, D is TRBD2 (5 bases). With 5 bases removed from V and 2 bases from J, the gap between germline ends came to 12 bases. The CDR3 has 14 amino acids. CDR1 and CDR2 (germline): SGDLS, YYNGEE. CDR3 coding DNA: TGTGCCAGCAGTCCCCGGGAAAACACAGATACGCAGTATTTT. This translates into CASSPRENTDTQYF.

This chain joins TRBV19 and TRBJ2-3, with unresolved D. There are 15 residues in the CDR3. Germline CDR1 is LNHDA and CDR2 is SQIVND (reference sequence). Deletions cut 2 bases from V and 1 base from J, with 10 bases between. CDR3: CASSILPAGTDTQYF. CDR3 in DNA: TGTGCCAGTAGTATACTCCCGGCGGGCACAGATACGCAGTATTTT.

The V call is TRBV28, the J call TRBJ2-2; 8 bases align to TRBD1. The J segment lost 7 bases and the V segment lost 8 bases, leaving 12 bases of the junction unmatched. Germline loops: CDR1 MDHEN, CDR2 SYDVKM. CDR3 length equals 15 residues. CDR3 in DNA: TGTGCCAGCTTGCTGAGCAGGGGGCTAGGCGGGGAGCTGTTTTTT. It yields the protein CASLLSRGLGGELFF.

CDR3 bases: TGTGCCAGCAGCAAGGGACAGGGGGCCTACGAGCAGTACTTC. Translation gives CASSKGQGAYEQYF. The chain has TRBV11-3 and TRBJ2-7; 11 positions agree with TRBD1. From germline, CDR1 is SGHNT and CDR2 YENEEA. The CDR3 has 14 residues. Trimming took 5 bases from V and 2 from J; bases not matched to a gene: 2.

The chain uses TRBV4-2 and TRBJ2-7; a possible D gene is TRBD2 (6 bases). The CDR3 is 15 residues long. Trimming pared 4 bases from V and 0 bases from J, leaving 13 bases between. Germline V gives CDR1 LGHNA, CDR2 YNFKEQ. CDR3 nucleotides: TGTGCCAGCAGCCGTGGAGGGAGCAGCTCCTACGAGCAGTACTTC. It is translated as CASSRGGSSSYEQYF.

The chain is built from TRBV5-4 and TRBJ1-6, with D uncertain. Per germline, CDR1 SGHNT and CDR2 YYREEE (reference sequence). The CDR3 consists of 15 residues. Trimming took 1 base from V and 3 from J, leaving 8 bases between them. Written as DNA, the CDR3 is TGTGCCAGCAGCTTGTCGGGGAACTATAATTCACCCCTCCACTTT. Encoded protein: CASSLSGNYNSPLHF.

The chain recombines TRBV5-1 with TRBJ2-1; 13 bases line up with TRBD2. Germline values: CDR1 SGHRS, CDR2 YFSETQ. The V segment lost 3 bases and the J segment 7 bases; nucleotides outside the gene matches: 7. The CDR3 has 16 residues. This CDR3 is CASSSPLLAGGNEQFF. As DNA, the CDR3 is TGCGCCAGCAGCTCTCCTTTACTAGCGGGAGGGAATGAGCAGTTCTTC. Based on the CDR3 plus reference TRBV5-1 and TRBJ2-1, the full variable domain is KAGVTQTPRYLIKTRGQQVTLSCSPISGHRSVSWYQQTPGQGLQFLFEYFSETQRNKGNFPGRFSGRQFSNSRSEMNVSTLELGDSALYLCASSSPLLAGGNEQFFGPGTRLTVL.